Described below is a single TCR beta chain sequence and its context. Its antigen is not yet known. Base qualities are missing; no much larger clone stands one base away. This entry is derived from a study of cytomegalovirus exposure and HLA in healthy donors (dated by TCRdb to 2016 to 2017). Regarding the complete study: According to a later analysis, one platform produced both the approximately 110 validation repertoires and the roughly 640 repertoires of the first cohort. High-throughput TCR immunosequencing, statistical association of individual TCRs with disease status, and machine learning were combined to predict cytomegalovirus infection status. Besides the first cohort of approximately 670 subjects, a separate validation cohort made up of some 110 different subjects was used. The study aimed to test whether cataloging public T cell receptors could reveal signatures of past pathogen exposure.

Beyond this particular receptor, the publication reports: The study listed around 160 TCR beta chains as associated with cytomegalovirus. According to the authors, the approach could potentially be generalized to other disease states and immunological phenotypes. All 120 repertoires were used to score co-occurrence in the validation cohort in a later analysis, because that analysis had no HLA typing for the cohort. A few of the identified cytomegalovirus-associated TCR beta chains were confirmed in vitro to be specific for cytomegalovirus antigens. Of the cluster scores, roughly 93% were above 0 in a later analysis, which found that TCRs clustered in the first cohort also tended to co-occur in the 110 or so validation repertoires. In both the original and validation cohorts, the classifier was reported to diagnose cytomegalovirus status with high specificity and sensitivity. Most TCR sequences were observed very rarely across donors, whereas some public TCRs were present in many individuals.

Germline trimming: 5 bases from V, 10 bases from J; junction bases outside gene matches: 11. From the germline V gene, CDR1 is MDHEN and CDR2 is SYDVKM. The CDR3 has 15 amino acids, counting the end cysteine and phenylalanine. Only the CDR3 portion is preserved as DNA: 45 bases, with reading frame beginning at the first base. Library method: the immunoSEQ multiplex PCR assay. The original pipeline was this. To diagnose cytomegalovirus status from the catalog of TCR beta chain sequences, a statistical classification framework was built. Not all clones reach the TCRdb copy of this immuneACCESS table, which keeps in-frame sequences only. Checked studies attribute under half of the gap to unresolved V genes and leave the rest unexplained. V and J calls and clone size are copied from that table; D and trimming were computed from the DNA. Across this sample there are about 240,000 clones, with roughly 86% seen only once. Roughly 1.2% of the sample belongs to the ten largest clones.

The donors were included in the validation cohort of some 110 subjects, a group kept apart from the roughly 670-subject first cohort. The clonotype was recovered from a young woman in good health and CMV-seropositive. The chain is assembled from TRBV28 and TRBJ1-4, and 9 junction bases match TRBD1. Material: PBMCs. At the DNA level, the sequence is TGTGCCAGCAGTCCGGGACAGGGTGGTTACGGAAAACTGTTTTTT. Its protein is CASSPGQGGYGKLFF.